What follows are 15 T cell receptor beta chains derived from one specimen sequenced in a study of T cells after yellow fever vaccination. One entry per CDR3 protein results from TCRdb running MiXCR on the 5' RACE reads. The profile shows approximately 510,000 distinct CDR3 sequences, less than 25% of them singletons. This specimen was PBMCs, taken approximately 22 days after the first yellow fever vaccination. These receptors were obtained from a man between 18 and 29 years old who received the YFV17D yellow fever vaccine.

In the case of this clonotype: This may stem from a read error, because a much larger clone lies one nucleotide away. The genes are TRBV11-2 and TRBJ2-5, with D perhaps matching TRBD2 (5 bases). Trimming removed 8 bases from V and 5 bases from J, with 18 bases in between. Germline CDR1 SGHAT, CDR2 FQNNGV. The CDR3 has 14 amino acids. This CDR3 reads CASGTARGWETQYF. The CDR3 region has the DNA TGTGCCAGCGGCACCGCTAGAGGGTGGGAGACCCAGTACTTC.

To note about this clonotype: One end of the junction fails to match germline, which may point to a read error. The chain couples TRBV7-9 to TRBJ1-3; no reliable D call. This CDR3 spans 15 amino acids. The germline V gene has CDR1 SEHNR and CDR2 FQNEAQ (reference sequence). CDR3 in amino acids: CASSQSGLSGNIIYF. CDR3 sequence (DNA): TGTGCCAGCAGCCAGTCCGGCCTCTCTGGAAACATCATATATTTT.

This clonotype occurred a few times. Here the CDR3 DNA reads TGTGCCAGCAGTCTGGGGATATTAGATACGCAGTATTTT. Translating gives CASSLGILDTQYF. The chain recombines TRBV7-2 with TRBJ2-3, with D hard to call. Trimming shortened V by 6 bases and J by 5 bases, and 12 bases separated the two germline ends. The CDR3 contains 13 residues. CDR1 is SGHTA, CDR2 FQGNSA, per germline.

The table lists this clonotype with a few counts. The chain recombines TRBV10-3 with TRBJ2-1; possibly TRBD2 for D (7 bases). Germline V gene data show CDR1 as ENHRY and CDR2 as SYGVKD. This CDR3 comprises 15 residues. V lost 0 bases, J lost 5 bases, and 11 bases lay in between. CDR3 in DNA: TGTGCCATCAGTGAGTCGAGCGGGGACAACAATGAGCAGTTCTTC. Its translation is CAISESSGDNNEQFF.

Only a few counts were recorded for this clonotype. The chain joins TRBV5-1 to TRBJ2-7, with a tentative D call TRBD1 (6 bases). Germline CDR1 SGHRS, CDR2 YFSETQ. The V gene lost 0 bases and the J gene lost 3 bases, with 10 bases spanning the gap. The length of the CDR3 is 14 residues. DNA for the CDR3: TGCGCCAGCAGCTTGGTTGACAGGAGCTACGAGCAGTACTTC. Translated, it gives CASSLVDRSYEQYF. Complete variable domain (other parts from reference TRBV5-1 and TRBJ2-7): KAGVTQTPRYLIKTRGQQVTLSCSPISGHRSVSWYQQTPGQGLQFLFEYFSETQRNKGNFPGRFSGRQFSNSRSEMNVSTLELGDSALYLCASSLVDRSYEQYFGPGTRLTVT.

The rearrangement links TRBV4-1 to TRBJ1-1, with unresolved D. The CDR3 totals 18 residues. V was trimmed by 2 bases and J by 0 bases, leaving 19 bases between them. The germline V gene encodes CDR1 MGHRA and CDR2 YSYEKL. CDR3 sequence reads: CASSQRSPPEGMNTEAFF. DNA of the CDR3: TGCGCCAGCAGCCAACGTAGCCCCCCGGAGGGTATGAACACTGAAGCTTTCTTT.

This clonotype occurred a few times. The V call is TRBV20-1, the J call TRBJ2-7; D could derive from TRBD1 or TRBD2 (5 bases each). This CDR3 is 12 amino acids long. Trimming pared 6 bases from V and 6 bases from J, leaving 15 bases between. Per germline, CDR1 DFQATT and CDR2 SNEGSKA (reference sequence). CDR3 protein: CSARILGGEQYF. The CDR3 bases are TGCAGTGCCCGAATACTTGGGGGCGAGCAGTACTTC.

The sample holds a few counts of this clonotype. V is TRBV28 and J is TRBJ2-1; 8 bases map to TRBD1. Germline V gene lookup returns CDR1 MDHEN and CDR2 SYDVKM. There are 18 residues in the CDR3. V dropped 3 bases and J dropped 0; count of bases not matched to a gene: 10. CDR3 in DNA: TGTGCCAGCAGTTTCCCCATCAGGGGGCCGGGCTCCTACAATGAGCAGTTCTTC. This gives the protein CASSFPIRGPGSYNEQFF.

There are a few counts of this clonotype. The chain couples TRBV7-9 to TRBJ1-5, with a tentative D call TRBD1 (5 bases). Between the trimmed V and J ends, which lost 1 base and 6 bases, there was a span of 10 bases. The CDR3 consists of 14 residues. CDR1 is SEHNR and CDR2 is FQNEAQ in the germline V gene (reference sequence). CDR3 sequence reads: CASSLGGNGQPQHF. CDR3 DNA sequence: TGTGCCAGCAGCTTAGGGGGCAACGGTCAGCCCCAGCATTTT.

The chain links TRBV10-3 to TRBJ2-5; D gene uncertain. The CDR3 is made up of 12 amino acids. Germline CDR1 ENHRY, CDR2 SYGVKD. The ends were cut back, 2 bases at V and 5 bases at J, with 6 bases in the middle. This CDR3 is CAISEGMETQYF. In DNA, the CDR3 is TGTGCCATCAGTGAGGGGATGGAGACCCAGTACTTC.

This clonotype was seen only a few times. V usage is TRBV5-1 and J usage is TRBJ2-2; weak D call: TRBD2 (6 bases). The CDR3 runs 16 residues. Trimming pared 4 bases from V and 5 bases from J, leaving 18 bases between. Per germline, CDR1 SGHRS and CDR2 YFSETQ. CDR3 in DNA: TGCGCCAGCAGCCCTAGTGCGGGGTCCAGGACCGGGGAGCTGTTTTTT. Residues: CASSPSAGSRTGELFF.

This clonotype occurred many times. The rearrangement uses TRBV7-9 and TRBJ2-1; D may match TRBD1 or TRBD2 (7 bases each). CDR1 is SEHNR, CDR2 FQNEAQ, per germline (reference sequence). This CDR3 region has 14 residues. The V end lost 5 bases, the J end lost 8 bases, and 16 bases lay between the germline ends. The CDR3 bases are TGTGCCAGCAGCCTTTCAGGGGGGGTGGATGAGCAGTTCTTC. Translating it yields CASSLSGGVDEQFF.

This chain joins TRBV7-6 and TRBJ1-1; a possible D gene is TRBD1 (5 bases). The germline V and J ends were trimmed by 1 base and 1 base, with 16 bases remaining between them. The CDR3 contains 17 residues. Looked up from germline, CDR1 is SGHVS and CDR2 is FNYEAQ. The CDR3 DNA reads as TGTGCCAGCAGCTTAGGTTCGGGGGTTTCCGAGAACACTGAAGCTTTCTTT. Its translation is CASSLGSGVSENTEAFF. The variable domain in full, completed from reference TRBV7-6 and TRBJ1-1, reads GAGVSQSPRYKVTKRGQDVALRCDPISGHVSLYWYRQALGQGPEFLTYFNYEAQQDKSGLPNDRFSAERPEGSISTLTIQRTEQRDSAMYRCASSLGSGVSENTEAFFGQGTRLTVV.

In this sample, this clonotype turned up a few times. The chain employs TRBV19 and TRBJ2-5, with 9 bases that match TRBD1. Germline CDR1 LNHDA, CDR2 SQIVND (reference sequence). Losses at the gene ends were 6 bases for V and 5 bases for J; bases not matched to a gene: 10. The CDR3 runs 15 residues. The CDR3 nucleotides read TGTGCCAGTAGACTCGGGACAGGGTATTTGGAGACCCAGTACTTC. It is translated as CASRLGTGYLETQYF. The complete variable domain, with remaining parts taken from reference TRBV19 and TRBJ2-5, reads DGGITQSPKYLFRKEGQNVTLSCEQNLNHDAMYWYRQDPGQGLRLIYYSQIVNDFQKGDIAEGYSVSREKKESFPLTVTSAQKNPTAFYLCASRLGTGYLETQYFGPGTRLLVL.

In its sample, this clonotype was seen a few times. CDR3 in DNA: TGCGCCAGCAGCCAAGACTTAACAGGGTCCCAGTACTTC. Its translation is CASSQDLTGSQYF. This sequence joins TRBV4-3 and TRBJ2-5; a possible D gene is TRBD1 (6 bases). This CDR3 comprises 13 residues. Germline V lookup: CDR1 LGHNA, CDR2 YSLEER. Trimming took 0 bases from V and 9 from J, leaving 11 bases between them.